The clone carrying this T cell receptor (beta chain) was detected once. As yet, its antigen is unknown. The missing conserved phenylalanine or tryptophan at the end of this CDR3 makes a read error likely. This entry belongs to a study of T cell repertoires in cytomegalovirus infection. The overall study: Public TCR beta signatures marked donors with CMV infection and the matching HLA.

In TCRdb, the reads were re-called with MiXCR into one record per CDR3 protein. This table has over 90,000 distinct CDR3 sequences, about 17% appearing once. Study conclusions and caveats: HLA-C-restricted CMV-specific TCR beta clonotypes were dominant in the ex vivo response. Individuals carrying CMV plus the relevant HLA were identified by cumulative frequency of public TCR beta families.

Deletions cut 2 bases from V and 0 bases from J, with 8 bases between. CDR1 and CDR2 from the germline V gene are MNHEY and SVGEGT. The CDR3 spans 14 residues. The source material was PBMCs. This chain uses TRBV6-2 or TRBV6-3 with TRBJ2-7, with D possibly matching TRBD1 (5 bases). This receptor was identified in a human donor in good health (CMV status not recorded). Some clones in this sample may be carry-over from other donors' samples. In DNA, the CDR3 is TGTGCCAGCAGTTACGGGGCTAACTCCTACGAGCAGTACTAC. This translates into CASSYGANSYEQYY.